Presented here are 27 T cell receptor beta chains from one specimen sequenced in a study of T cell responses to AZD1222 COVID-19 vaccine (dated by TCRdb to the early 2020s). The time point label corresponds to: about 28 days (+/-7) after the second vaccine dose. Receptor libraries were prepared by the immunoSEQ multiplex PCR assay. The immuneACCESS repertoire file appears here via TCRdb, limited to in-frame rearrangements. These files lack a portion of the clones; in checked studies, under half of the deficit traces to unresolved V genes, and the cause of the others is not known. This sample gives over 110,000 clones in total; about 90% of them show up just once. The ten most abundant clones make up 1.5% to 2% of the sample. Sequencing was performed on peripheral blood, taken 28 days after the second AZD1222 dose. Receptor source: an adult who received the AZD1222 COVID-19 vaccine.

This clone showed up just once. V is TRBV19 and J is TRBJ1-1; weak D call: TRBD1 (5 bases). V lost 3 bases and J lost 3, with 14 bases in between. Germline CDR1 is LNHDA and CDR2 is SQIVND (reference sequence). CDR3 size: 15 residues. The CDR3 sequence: CASSIQIGGDTEAFF. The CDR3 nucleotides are TGTGCCAGTAGTATCCAAATCGGAGGGGACACTGAAGCTTTCTTT.

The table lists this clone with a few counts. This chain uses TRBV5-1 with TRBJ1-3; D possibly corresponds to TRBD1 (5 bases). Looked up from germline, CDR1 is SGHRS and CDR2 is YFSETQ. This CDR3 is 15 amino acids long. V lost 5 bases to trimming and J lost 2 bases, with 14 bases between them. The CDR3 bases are TGCGCCAGCAGGCCGGGCTCAGGGCCTGGAAACACCATATATTTT. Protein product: CASRPGSGPGNTIYF.

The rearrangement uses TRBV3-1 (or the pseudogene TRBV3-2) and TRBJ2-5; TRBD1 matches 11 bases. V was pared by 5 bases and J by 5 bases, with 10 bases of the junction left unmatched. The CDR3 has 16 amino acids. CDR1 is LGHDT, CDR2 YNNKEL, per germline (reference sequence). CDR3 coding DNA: TGTGCCAGCAGCGGCCGGGACAGGGGGATTAGGGAGACCCAGTACTTC. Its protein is CASSGRDRGIRETQYF.

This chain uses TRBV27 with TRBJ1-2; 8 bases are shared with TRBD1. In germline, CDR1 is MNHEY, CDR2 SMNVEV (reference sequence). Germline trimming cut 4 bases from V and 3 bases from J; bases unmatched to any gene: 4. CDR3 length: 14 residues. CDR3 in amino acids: CASSSGGADYGYTF. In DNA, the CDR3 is TGTGCCAGCAGTTCAGGGGGCGCGGACTATGGCTACACCTTC.

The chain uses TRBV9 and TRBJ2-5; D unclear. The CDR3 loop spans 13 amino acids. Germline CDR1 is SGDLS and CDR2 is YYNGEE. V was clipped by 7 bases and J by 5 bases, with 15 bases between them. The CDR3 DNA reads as TGTGCCAGCGGACGAAACGGTAGGGAGACCCAGTACTTC. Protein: CASGRNGRETQYF.

DNA for the CDR3: TGTGCCAGCAGCCCGGTAGGGAGGGACATTCAGTACTTC. Residues: CASSPVGRDIQYF. The chain links TRBV27 to TRBJ2-4; 7 bases match TRBD2. The CDR3 consists of 13 residues. Germline V gene data show CDR1 as MNHEY and CDR2 as SMNVEV (reference sequence). Trimming cost V 6 bases and J 8 bases; bases outside gene matches: 7.

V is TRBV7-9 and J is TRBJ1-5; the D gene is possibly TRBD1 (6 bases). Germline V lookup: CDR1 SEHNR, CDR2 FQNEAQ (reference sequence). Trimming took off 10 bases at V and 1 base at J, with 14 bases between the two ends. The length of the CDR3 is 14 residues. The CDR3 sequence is CATPGARSNQPQHF. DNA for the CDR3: TGTGCCACCCCGGGGGCAAGAAGCAATCAGCCCCAGCATTTT.

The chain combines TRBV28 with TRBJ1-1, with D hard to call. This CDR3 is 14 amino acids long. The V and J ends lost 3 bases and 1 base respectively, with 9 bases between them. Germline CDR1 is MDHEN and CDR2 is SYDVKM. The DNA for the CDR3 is TGTGCCAGCAGTTTTGGCGGAAAGAACACTGAAGCTTTCTTT. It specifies CASSFGGKNTEAFF.

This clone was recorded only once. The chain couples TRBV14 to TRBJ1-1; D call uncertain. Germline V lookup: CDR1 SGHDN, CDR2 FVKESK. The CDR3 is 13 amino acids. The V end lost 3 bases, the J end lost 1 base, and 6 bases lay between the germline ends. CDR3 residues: CASSQNRNTEAFF. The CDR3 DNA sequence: TGTGCCAGCAGCCAGAACAGGAACACTGAAGCTTTCTTT. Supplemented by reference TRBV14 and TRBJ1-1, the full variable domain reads EAGVTQFPSHSVIEKGQTVTLRCDPISGHDNLYWYRRVMGKEIKFLLHFVKESKQDESGMPNNRFLAERTGGTYSTLKVQPAELEDSGVYFCASSQNRNTEAFFGQGTRLTVV.

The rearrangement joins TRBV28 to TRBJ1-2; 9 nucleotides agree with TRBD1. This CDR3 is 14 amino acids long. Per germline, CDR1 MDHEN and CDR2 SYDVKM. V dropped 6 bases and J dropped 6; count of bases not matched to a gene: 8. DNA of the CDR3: TGTGCCAGCAGCCGAACAGGGGGCTGGGATGGCTACACCTTC. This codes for CASSRTGGWDGYTF.

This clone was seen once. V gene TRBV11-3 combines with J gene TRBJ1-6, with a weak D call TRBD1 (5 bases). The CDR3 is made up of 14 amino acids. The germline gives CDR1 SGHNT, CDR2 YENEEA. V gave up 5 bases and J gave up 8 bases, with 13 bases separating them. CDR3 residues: CASSPRDSYSPLHF. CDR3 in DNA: TGTGCCAGCAGCCCCAGGGATAGCTATTCACCCCTCCACTTT.

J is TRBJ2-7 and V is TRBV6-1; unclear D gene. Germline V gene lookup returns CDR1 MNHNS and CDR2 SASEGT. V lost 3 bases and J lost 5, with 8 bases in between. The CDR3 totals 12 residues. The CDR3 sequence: CASSDPLHEQYV. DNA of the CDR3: TGTGCCAGCAGTGACCCGCTCCACGAGCAGTACGTC.

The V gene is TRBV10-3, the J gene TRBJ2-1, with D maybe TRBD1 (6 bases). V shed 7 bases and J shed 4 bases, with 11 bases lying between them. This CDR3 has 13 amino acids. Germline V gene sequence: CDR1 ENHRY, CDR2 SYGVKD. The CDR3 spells CAITPQGYNEQFF. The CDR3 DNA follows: TGTGCCATCACCCCACAGGGATACAATGAGCAGTTCTTC.

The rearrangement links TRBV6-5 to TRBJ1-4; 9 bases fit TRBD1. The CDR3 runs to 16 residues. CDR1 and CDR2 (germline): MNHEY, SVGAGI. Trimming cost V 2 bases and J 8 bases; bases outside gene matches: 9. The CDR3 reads CASSYVQGASGEKLFF. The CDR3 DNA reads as TGTGCCAGCAGTTACGTACAGGGGGCTTCTGGAGAAAAACTGTTTTTT.

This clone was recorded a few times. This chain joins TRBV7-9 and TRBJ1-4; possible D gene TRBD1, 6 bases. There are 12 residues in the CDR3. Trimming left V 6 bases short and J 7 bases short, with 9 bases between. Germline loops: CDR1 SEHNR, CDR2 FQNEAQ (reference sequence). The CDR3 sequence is CASRLTGEKLFF. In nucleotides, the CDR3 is TGTGCCAGCAGGTTGACAGGTGAAAAACTGTTTTTT. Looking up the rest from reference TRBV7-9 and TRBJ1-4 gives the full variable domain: DTGVSQNPRHKITKRGQNVTFRCDPISEHNRLYWYRQTLGQGPEFLTYFQNEAQLEKSRLLSDRFSAERPKGSFSTLEIQRTEQGDSAMYLCASRLTGEKLFFGSGTQLSVL.

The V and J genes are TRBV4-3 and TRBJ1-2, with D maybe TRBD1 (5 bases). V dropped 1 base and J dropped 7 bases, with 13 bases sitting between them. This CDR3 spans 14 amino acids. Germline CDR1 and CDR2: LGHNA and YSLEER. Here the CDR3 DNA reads TGCGCCAGCAGCCAAGCGGGACGGAAATCTGGCTACACCTTC. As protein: CASSQAGRKSGYTF.

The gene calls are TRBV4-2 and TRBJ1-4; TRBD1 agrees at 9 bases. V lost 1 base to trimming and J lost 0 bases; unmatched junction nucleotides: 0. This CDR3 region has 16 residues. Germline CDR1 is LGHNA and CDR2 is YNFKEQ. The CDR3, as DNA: TGTGCCAGCAGCCAAGGGACAGGGGCAACTAATGAAAAACTGTTTTTT. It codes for CASSQGTGATNEKLFF.

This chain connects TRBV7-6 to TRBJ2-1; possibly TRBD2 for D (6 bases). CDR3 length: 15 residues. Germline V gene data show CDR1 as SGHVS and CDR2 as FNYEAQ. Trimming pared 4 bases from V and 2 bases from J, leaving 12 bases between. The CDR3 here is CASSSTGVPYNEQFF. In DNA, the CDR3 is TGTGCCAGCAGCTCGACGGGAGTCCCCTACAATGAGCAGTTCTTC.

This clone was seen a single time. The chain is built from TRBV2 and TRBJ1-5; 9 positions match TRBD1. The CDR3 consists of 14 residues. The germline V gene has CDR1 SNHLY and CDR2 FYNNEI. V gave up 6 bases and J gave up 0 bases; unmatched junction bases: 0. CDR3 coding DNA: TGTGCCAGCAGGGGACAGGGTAGCAATCAGCCCCAGCATTTT. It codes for CASRGQGSNQPQHF.

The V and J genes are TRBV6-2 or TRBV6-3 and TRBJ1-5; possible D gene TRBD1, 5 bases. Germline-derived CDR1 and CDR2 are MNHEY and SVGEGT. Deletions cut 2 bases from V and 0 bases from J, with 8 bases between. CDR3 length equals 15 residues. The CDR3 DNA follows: TGTGCCAGCAGTTACCGACAGAATAGCAATCAGCCCCAGCATTTT. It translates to CASSYRQNSNQPQHF.

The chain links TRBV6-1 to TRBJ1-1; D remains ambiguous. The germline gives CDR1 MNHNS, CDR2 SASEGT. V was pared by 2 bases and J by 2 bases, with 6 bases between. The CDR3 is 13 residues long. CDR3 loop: CASSERSNTEAFF. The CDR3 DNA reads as TGTGCCAGCAGTGAAAGGTCAAACACTGAAGCTTTCTTT.

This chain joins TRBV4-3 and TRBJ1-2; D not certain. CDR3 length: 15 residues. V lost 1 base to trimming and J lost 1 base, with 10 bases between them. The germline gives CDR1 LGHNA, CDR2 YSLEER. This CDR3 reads CASSQASGNNYGYTF. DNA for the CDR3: TGCGCCAGCAGCCAAGCGTCAGGAAATAACTATGGCTACACCTTC.

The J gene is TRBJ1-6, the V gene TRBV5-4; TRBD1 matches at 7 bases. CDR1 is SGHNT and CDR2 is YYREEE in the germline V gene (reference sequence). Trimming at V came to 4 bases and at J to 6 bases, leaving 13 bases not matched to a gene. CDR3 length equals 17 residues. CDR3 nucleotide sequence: TGTGCCAGCAGCGCCCCCGCGACAGGGCTCAGTAATTCACCCCTCCACTTT. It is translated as CASSAPATGLSNSPLHF.

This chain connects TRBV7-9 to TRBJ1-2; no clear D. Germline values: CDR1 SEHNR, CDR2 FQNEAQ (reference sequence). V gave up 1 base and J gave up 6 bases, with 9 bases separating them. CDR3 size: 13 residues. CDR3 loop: CASSLDLSDGYTF. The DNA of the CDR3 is TGTGCCAGCAGCTTAGATCTCTCGGATGGCTACACCTTC. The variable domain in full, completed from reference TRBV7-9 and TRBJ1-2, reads DTGVSQNPRHKITKRGQNVTFRCDPISEHNRLYWYRQTLGQGPEFLTYFQNEAQLEKSRLLSDRFSAERPKGSFSTLEIQRTEQGDSAMYLCASSLDLSDGYTFGSGTRLTVV.

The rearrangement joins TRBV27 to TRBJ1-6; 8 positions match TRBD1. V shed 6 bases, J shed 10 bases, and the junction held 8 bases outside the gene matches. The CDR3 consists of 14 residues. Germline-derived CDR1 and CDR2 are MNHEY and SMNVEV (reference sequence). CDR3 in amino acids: CASRSGGVDSPLHF. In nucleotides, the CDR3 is TGTGCCAGCAGATCAGGGGGCGTCGACTCACCCCTCCACTTT.

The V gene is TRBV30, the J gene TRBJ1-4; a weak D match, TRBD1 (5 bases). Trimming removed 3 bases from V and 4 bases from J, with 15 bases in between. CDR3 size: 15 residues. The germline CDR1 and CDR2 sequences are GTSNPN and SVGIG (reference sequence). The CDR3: CAWSTPGLVNEKLFF. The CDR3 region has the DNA TGTGCCTGGAGCACCCCGGGACTGGTTAATGAAAAACTGTTTTTT. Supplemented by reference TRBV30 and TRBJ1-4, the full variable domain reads SQTIHQWPATLVQPVGSPLSLECTVEGTSNPNLYWYRQAAGRGLQLLFYSVGIGQISSEVPQNLSASRPQDRQFILSSKKLLLSDSGFYLCAWSTPGLVNEKLFFGSGTQLSVL.

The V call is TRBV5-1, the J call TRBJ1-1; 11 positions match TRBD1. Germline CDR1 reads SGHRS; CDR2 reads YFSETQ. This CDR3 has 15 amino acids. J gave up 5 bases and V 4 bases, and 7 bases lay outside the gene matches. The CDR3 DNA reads TGCGCCAGCAGCGGAGGACAGGGGGCTGGGACTGAAGCTTTCTTT. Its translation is CASSGGQGAGTEAFF.